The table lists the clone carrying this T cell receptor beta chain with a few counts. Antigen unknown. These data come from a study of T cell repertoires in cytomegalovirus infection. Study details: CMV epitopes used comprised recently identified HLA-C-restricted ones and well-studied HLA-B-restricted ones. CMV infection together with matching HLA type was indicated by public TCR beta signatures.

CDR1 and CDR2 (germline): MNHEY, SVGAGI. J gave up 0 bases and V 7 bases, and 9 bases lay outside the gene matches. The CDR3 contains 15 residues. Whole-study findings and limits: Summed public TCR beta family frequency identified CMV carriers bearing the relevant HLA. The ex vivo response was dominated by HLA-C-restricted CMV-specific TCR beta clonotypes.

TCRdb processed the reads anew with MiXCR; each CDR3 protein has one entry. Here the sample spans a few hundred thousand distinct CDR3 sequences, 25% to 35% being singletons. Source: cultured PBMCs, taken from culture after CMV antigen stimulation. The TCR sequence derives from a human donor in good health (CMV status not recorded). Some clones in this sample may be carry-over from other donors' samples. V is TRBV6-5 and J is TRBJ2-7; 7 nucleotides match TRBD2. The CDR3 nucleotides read TGTGCCAGCACCGATAGCGGGCTTAGCTCCTACGAGCAGTACTTC. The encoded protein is CASTDSGLSSYEQYF.